This T cell receptor (beta chain) was identified in a study of OX40 agonist ivuxolimab in advanced cancers. Study findings and constraints: More expanded clones were seen, on average, in CD8+ T cells than in CD4+.

As concerns this clone: Its target is not known.

The CDR3 is 16 amino acids. The ends were cut back, 4 bases at V and 2 bases at J, with 18 bases in the middle. Germline V lookup: CDR1 SGHTA, CDR2 FQGNSA. Some clones are missing from TCRdb's copy, which holds only in-frame ones; the method was immunoSEQ multiplex PCR. The top ten clones hold 6.5% to 8% of a sample with about 52,000 clones, 86% of them seen once. Blood samples were obtained at baseline, cycle 4 day 1, and cycle 7 day 1. The sequence derives from an adult with an advanced solid tumor such as melanoma, head and neck, liver or kidney cancer. The specimen comprised CD4+ or CD8+ T cells sorted from blood, sampled in a trial of the OX40 agonist ivuxolimab. The chain links TRBV7-2 to TRBJ2-7, with D hard to call. The CDR3 spells CASSSPGSIYPYEQYF. CDR3 coding DNA: TGTGCCAGCAGCTCCCCGGGCTCCATTTACCCCTACGAGCAGTACTTC.